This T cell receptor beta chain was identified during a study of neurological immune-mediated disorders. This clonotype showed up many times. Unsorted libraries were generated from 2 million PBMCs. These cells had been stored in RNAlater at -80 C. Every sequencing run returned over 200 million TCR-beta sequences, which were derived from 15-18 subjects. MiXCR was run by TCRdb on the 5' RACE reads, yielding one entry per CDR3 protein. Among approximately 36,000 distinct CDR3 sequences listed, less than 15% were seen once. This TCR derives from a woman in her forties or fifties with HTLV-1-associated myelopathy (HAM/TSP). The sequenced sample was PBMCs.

This chain's CDR3 is CASSPGQGANTGELFF. The CDR3 DNA is TGTGCCAGCAGCCCCGGACAGGGGGCAAACACCGGGGAGCTGTTTTTT. The chain is built from TRBV7-6 and TRBJ2-2; 11 nucleotides agree with TRBD1. This CDR3 has 16 residues. V was clipped by 5 bases and J by 2 bases; unmatched bases: 4. CDR1 and CDR2 (germline): SGHVS, FNYEAQ.